This T cell receptor (beta chain) derives from a study of CD8 T cells in ankylosing spondylitis. This clonotype has ten or more counts. What it binds is not known. MiXCR, applied by TCRdb to the 5' RACE reads, yields one record per CDR3 protein. The sample holds fewer than 350,000 distinct CDR3 sequences; around a tenth are singletons and the top ten take around 8.4%. Study-wide results and limits: For ankylosing spondylitis blood, a TCR beta motif of roughly 8 highly homologous variants appeared characteristic.

The CDR3 covers 13 residues. Germline values: CDR1 DFQATT, CDR2 SNEGSKA (reference sequence). Between the trimmed V and J ends, which lost 6 bases and 8 bases, there was a span of 16 bases. The source material was blood, either unsorted or a sorted T cell fraction (not recorded which). This sequence was found in a female donor with ankylosing spondylitis or in good health (not recorded which). The chain carries TRBV20-1 and TRBJ2-2, with D possibly TRBD2 on 6 matching bases. Here the CDR3 DNA reads TGCAGTGCAACGGGAGTTTCACCGGGGGAGCTGTTTTTT. Amino acids: CSATGVSPGELFF.